This paragraph covers one TCR beta chain sequence. Antigen: not known. Per germline, CDR1 SEHNR and CDR2 FQNEAQ (reference sequence). CDR3 size: 13 residues. Trimming removed 4 bases from V and 6 bases from J; junction bases left unmatched: 4. This sample is drawn from a study of blood T cells in healthy people across ages. Through a sample-barcoded 5' primer and a J-beta primer mix, a second PCR was run for roughly 6 to 11 cycles. TCRdb analysed the 5' RACE reads with MiXCR anew, one entry per CDR3 protein. The sample comprises 1.2 million to 1.5 million distinct CDR3 sequences, roughly 45% of which are singletons, and 6.5% to 10% rests with the top ten. In terms of origin and age, donors were healthy Caucasian individuals from Russia aged roughly 6 to 95. Staff drew around 10 milliliters of peripheral blood from each donor. Isolated PBMCs totaled at least 7 million in each sample. Whole-study findings and limits: In these data, TCR beta diversity tracked strongly with naive T cell percentage.

The chain carries TRBV7-9 and TRBJ1-2; 8 bases line up with TRBD1. Sequenced sample: blood. The receptor's source is a woman between 18 and 29 years old in good health. CDR3 coding DNA: TGTGCCAGCAGCTCCAACAGGGGGGATGGCTACACCTTC. Translation gives CASSSNRGDGYTF.